This TCR beta chain is drawn from a study of identifying expanded T cells in peripheral blood. Broader study findings: Technical replicates showed 0.9 to 1.5 changed clones; approximately two weeks about 16.4; four weeks 19. Clone count variance between roughly 2-week samples rose with total template count.

A word on this clone: What it binds is not known.

TCRdb keeps only in-frame clones here, not all; method: immunoSEQ multiplex PCR. The sample yields roughly 130,000 clones, less than 90% seen once. No infections or other immune events were documented during collection. Trimming removed 4 bases at V and 10 bases at J, with 14 bases between. This CDR3 has 13 amino acids. Germline V CDR1 and CDR2: MNHNS, SASEGT. This TCR was sampled from a person aged 18-69 years in good health. The specimen was blood. V gene TRBV6-1 combines with J gene TRBJ2-1, with D possibly matching TRBD2 (6 bases). The CDR3 reads CASSVAGNWEQFF. The CDR3 coding sequence is TGTGCCAGCAGTGTGGCGGGAAATTGGGAGCAGTTCTTC.